This is a list of T cell receptor beta chains from one sample in a study of CD8+ T cells in alopecia areata. TCRdb's table, derived via immunoSEQ multiplex PCR, lists solely in-frame clones and lacks some. The sample has a few hundred thousand clones, about two thirds seen once. The specimen comprised CD4+ T cells sorted from blood, sampled at week 0. The receptors were sampled from a human donor with alopecia areata. Both conserved end residues are trimmed from each CDR3. Fields, in order: V gene, CDR3 protein.

v_gene: TRBV6-5; CDR3aa: ASTSPLGPQH
v_gene: TRBV7-2; CDR3aa: ASSLAMDRGRETQY
v_gene: TRBV5-4; CDR3aa: ASSPRGGRSEKLF
v_gene: TRBV29-1; CDR3aa: SVVQGNYEQY
v_gene: TRBV7-2; CDR3aa: ASSSGRGSDTQY
v_gene: TRBV29-1; CDR3aa: SVAGTGTYGYT
v_gene: TRBV29-1; CDR3aa: SVVRQGNEKLF
v_gene: TRBV19; CDR3aa: ASSSFSGELF
v_gene: TRBV29-1; CDR3aa: SVQGGYGYT
v_gene: TRBV5-1; CDR3aa: ASSLASGAYNEQF
v_gene: TRBV2; CDR3aa: AKRKNIQGNTEAF
v_gene: TRBV11-2; CDR3aa: ASSLGRNFKDEKLF
v_gene: TRBV9; CDR3aa: ASSIGTTYNEQF
v_gene: TRBV30; CDR3aa: AWMTGFTPLH
v_gene: TRBV30; CDR3aa: AWRTGSPGELF
v_gene: TRBV30; CDR3aa: AWKTGYGDEQY